The 20 T cell receptor beta chains in this list originate from one sample, sequenced in a study of cytomegalovirus exposure and HLA in healthy donors. This PCR relied on a set of 60 Vbeta primers and 13 Jbeta primers. Assay used: immunoSEQ multiplex PCR; TCRdb lists only in-frame clones, some missing. This repertoire includes fewer than 35,000 clones. The material sequenced was PBMCs. These receptor sequences come from a female donor in good health and CMV-seronegative.

The J gene is TRBJ2-2, the V gene TRBV29-1, with TRBD2 matching over 9 bases. The CDR3 is made up of 15 amino acids. Germline V gene sequence: CDR1 SQVTM, CDR2 ANQGSEA. V lost 5 bases and J lost 1; bases outside the gene matches: 5. CDR3 DNA sequence: TGCAGCGTTTCCTTAGCGGGGGTGAACACCGGGGAGCTGTTTTTT. Translation gives CSVSLAGVNTGELFF.

The V call is TRBV7-9, the J call TRBJ2-3; 8 nucleotides agree with TRBD2. Unmatched junction bases numbered 7, after V lost 4 bases and J lost 4 bases. The CDR3 length is 15 residues. Per the germline V gene, CDR1 is SEHNR and CDR2 is FQNEAQ (reference sequence). In DNA form, the CDR3 reads TGTGCCAGCAGCTCCCGGACTAGCCCCCCAGATACGCAGTATTTT. Translated: CASSSRTSPPDTQYF.

In regard to this clone: The junction does not match germline at one end; this may be a read error. The same CDR3 is also encoded by other DNA sequences in this sample. The V gene is TRBV11-2, the J gene TRBJ2-7; 7 positions agree with TRBD2. Per the germline V gene, CDR1 is SGHAT and CDR2 is FQNNGV. CDR3 length: 13 amino acids. CDR3 sequence (DNA): TGCGCCAGCAGCTTAGATGGGGAGGGCGAGCAGTACTTC. Translated: CASSLDGEGEQYF.

J is TRBJ1-2 and V is TRBV10-3, with a tentative D call TRBD1 (5 bases). Germline V gene sequence: CDR1 ENHRY, CDR2 SYGVKD. The CDR3 has 14 residues. Trimming cost V 0 bases and J 6 bases, with 11 bases left between them. Here the CDR3 DNA reads TGTGCCATCAGTGAGTCGGAGGGGACCCATGGCTACACCTTC. It is translated as CAISESEGTHGYTF.

V is TRBV5-1 and J is TRBJ1-3; weak D call: TRBD1 (5 bases). Trimming left V 0 bases short and J 0 bases short, with 10 bases between. This CDR3 is built from 16 residues. The germline V gene encodes CDR1 SGHRS and CDR2 YFSETQ. As DNA, the CDR3 is TGCGCCAGCAGCTTGGGGGGGGTCCTCTCTGGAAACACCATATATTTT. Its translation is CASSLGGVLSGNTIYF.

V and J are TRBV7-3 and TRBJ1-1; tentatively, D is TRBD1 (5 bases). Germline V gives CDR1 SGHTA, CDR2 FQGTGA. V shed 5 bases and J shed 5 bases, with 15 bases lying between them. CDR3 length: 14 amino acids. This chain's CDR3 is CASSPTGGYTEAFF. The CDR3 region has the DNA TGTGCCAGCAGCCCCACGGGGGGGTATACTGAAGCTTTCTTT.

This sequence joins TRBV6-5 and TRBJ2-3; tentatively, D is TRBD2 (6 bases). The germline V gene encodes CDR1 MNHEY and CDR2 SVGAGI. CDR3 length: 14 residues. Deletions cut 5 bases from V and 6 bases from J, with 15 bases between. CDR3 region: CASSNRDSTDTQYF. As DNA, the CDR3 is TGTGCCAGCAGTAACCGGGACTCAACGGATACGCAGTATTTT.

Details on this clone: Sequence at one end of the junction differs from germline and may be a read error. This chain connects TRBV7-7 to TRBJ2-3; perhaps TRBD1 as D (6 bases). CDR1 and CDR2 from the germline V gene are SSHAT and FNYEAQ (reference sequence). This CDR3 spans 15 amino acids. The chain's CDR3 is CASSPRTDSTDTQYF. CDR3 nucleotide sequence: TGTGCTAGCAGCCCAAGGACAGATTCCACAGATACGCAGTATTTT.

The chain employs TRBV7-8 and TRBJ1-2; the D gene is possibly TRBD1 (6 bases). Germline V CDR1 and CDR2: SGHVS, FQNEAQ. The V end was cut by 2 bases, the J end by 4 bases, with 20 bases between. CDR3 length: 17 residues. CDR3 DNA sequence: TGTGCCAGCAGCTTAAAAGACAGGAACCTGATGGCCTATGGCTACACCTTC. It codes for CASSLKDRNLMAYGYTF.

The chain employs TRBV9 and TRBJ1-2; D call uncertain. V dropped 4 bases and J dropped 8 bases, with 21 bases sitting between them. Germline values: CDR1 SGDLS, CDR2 YYNGEE. This CDR3 has 15 amino acids. CDR3 bases: TGTGCCAGCAGCCTCCGGGAGCAACAAGGCTTGGGCTACACCTTC. Protein product: CASSLREQQGLGYTF.

The chain carries TRBV19 and TRBJ2-7, with 8 bases that match TRBD1. CDR3 length: 15 residues. Looked up from germline, CDR1 is LNHDA and CDR2 is SQIVND (reference sequence). After removal of 5 bases from V and 6 bases from J, the junction contained 12 bases not matched to a gene. CDR3 protein: CASSRQGAKTGEQYF. The CDR3, as DNA: TGTGCCAGTAGTCGCCAGGGGGCGAAAACGGGCGAGCAGTACTTC.

This chain joins TRBV9 and TRBJ2-5, with D tentatively TRBD2 (6 bases). The CDR3 spans 16 residues. V gave up 2 bases and J gave up 1 base, with 15 bases separating them. The germline V gene has CDR1 SGDLS and CDR2 YYNGEE. DNA for the CDR3: TGTGCCAGCAGCGTTCGAGCGGGCCCCACCCAAGAGACCCAGTACTTC. Translating it yields CASSVRAGPTQETQYF.

The chain employs TRBV2 and TRBJ1-1; D unclear. V was pared by 4 bases and J by 6 bases, with 15 bases between. This CDR3 region has 14 residues. CDR1 is SNHLY, CDR2 FYNNEI, per germline. CDR3 protein: CASSGTAGGSEAFF. In DNA form, the CDR3 reads TGTGCCAGCAGTGGGACGGCGGGTGGATCTGAAGCTTTCTTT.

The chain has TRBV4-2 and TRBJ2-3; 8 bases line up with TRBD2. Germline V gene lookup returns CDR1 LGHNA and CDR2 YNFKEQ. This CDR3 is 17 amino acids long. After removal of 0 bases from V and 3 bases from J, the junction contained 8 bases not matched to a gene. CDR3 amino acids: CASSQDRRGVKTDTQYF. CDR3 DNA sequence: TGTGCCAGCAGCCAAGATAGGCGGGGGGTGAAGACAGATACGCAGTATTTT.

The rearrangement uses TRBV28 and TRBJ1-3, with a possible D match to TRBD1 (6 bases). V was trimmed by 8 bases and J by 2 bases, leaving 13 bases between them. Germline CDR1 is MDHEN and CDR2 is SYDVKM. The CDR3 sequence is 14 residues long. This CDR3 is CASALQGTGNTIYF. The DNA for the CDR3 is TGTGCCAGCGCCTTACAGGGCACTGGAAACACCATATATTTT.

V is TRBV28 and J is TRBJ1-5; 8 bases are shared with TRBD1. CDR1 is MDHEN, CDR2 SYDVKM, per germline. The CDR3 extends over 15 amino acids. Unmatched junction bases numbered 11, after V lost 6 bases and J lost 7 bases. CDR3 coding DNA: TGTGCCAGCAGGCGGGGCACAGGGGGGTTCCAGCCCCAGCATTTT. As protein: CASRRGTGGFQPQHF.

A note on this clone: The same CDR3 can be traced to other DNA sequences in this sample. The CDR3 bases are TGTGCCAGCAGTTTTAGTAATTCACCCCTCCACTTT. It is translated as CASSFSNSPLHF. The chain recombines TRBV27 with TRBJ1-6; D is unresolved. The V end lost 3 bases, the J end lost 6 bases, and 3 bases lay between the germline ends. The CDR3 consists of 12 residues. Germline V gene sequence: CDR1 MNHEY, CDR2 SMNVEV (reference sequence).

On this clone: At one boundary the junction diverges from the germline segment, which might be a read error. J is TRBJ2-2 and V is TRBV10-3; 9 bases agree with TRBD1. CDR3 length: 14 residues. CDR1 ENHRY and CDR2 SYGVKD come from the germline V gene. The CDR3: CAISPTGGGWDTSF. The CDR3 region has the DNA TGTGCCATCAGCCCGACAGGGGGTGGCTGGGATACAAGTTTT.

This sequence joins TRBV5-1 and TRBJ2-5; TRBD2 matches 7 bases. Looked up from germline, CDR1 is SGHRS and CDR2 is YFSETQ. With V trimmed by 4 bases and J by 1 base, 4 bases remained unmatched. This CDR3 has 14 residues. The CDR3 DNA reads TGCGCCAGCAGCACAAGGACTAGCCAAGAGACCCAGTACTTC. Protein: CASSTRTSQETQYF.

The chain recombines TRBV30 with TRBJ1-6, with D unresolved. The V gene lost 0 bases and the J gene lost 0 bases, with 12 bases spanning the gap. Germline CDR1 GTSNPN, CDR2 SVGIG (reference sequence). This CDR3 has 17 amino acids. The CDR3 region is CAWSVYVASSYNSPLHF. The CDR3 nucleotides are TGTGCCTGGAGTGTCTATGTGGCTAGCTCCTATAATTCACCCCTCCACTTT.